The present entry profiles one T cell receptor beta chain with its context. Its antigen is not known. Mouse germline and gene names are used. The read is 4 residues too short to cover the CDR3 end, so that end is filled in from the germline J gene. This sample also contains other DNA sequences that code for the same CDR3. Sorting of pooled cutaneous lymph node cells was based on CD4, CD8alpha, NKG2D, NKG2ACE and other markers. V shed 0 bases, J shed 0 bases, and the junction held 2 bases outside the gene matches. The CDR3 has 16 residues. Germline values: CDR1 NNHNN, CDR2 SYGAGS (reference sequence). Isolated RNA was reverse transcribed into cDNA used as the sequencing template. Libraries were prepared by immunoSEQ multiplex PCR; TCRdb keeps only in-frame clonotypes and omits some of them. Sampling found under 350,000 clones, none seen once. This sample was included in a study of CD8+ T cells in alopecia areata. Study-level background: Donors of skin were C3H/HeJ mice aged roughly 6-13 months with spontaneous alopecia, and recipients were roughly 7-11-week-old female C3H/HeJ mice. Study observations and caveats: Among patients, TCR sharing was less clear than in mice, a difference possibly due in part to HLA diversity in the patient population. Sequencing of scalp tissue also captures the resident alphabeta T cells of normal skin. Clonality exceeded that of normal scalp in lesional scalp, most notably in alopecia totalis/universalis.

Specimen: CD4+ T cells sorted from a lymph node. The sequence derives from a C3H/HeJ mouse with alopecia areata. The strain's MHC haplotype is H2-k. The rearrangement joins TRBV13-2 to TRBJ2-3, with 9 bases lining up with TRBD1. The CDR3 protein is CASGDAGQGSAETLYF. CDR3 bases read: TGTGCCAGCGGTGATGCGGGACAGGGTAGTGCAGAA.